This T cell receptor beta chain was captured by sequencing in a study of blood T cell repertoires in COVID-19. As for the study in general: Samples of COVID-19 (acute and convalescent) were obtained from the United States, Italy and Spain.

Authors' processing steps: Nucleated cell counts were estimated from reference gene primer amplification. The data were produced by immunoSEQ multiplex PCR, yet TCRdb's version contains in-frame clones alone and is incomplete. That table is the source of V, J and clone size, and D and trimming were worked out from the DNA. The repertoire holds fewer than 300,000 clones, with 85% as singletons. The CDR3 runs 13 residues. Trimming left V 5 bases short and J 6 bases short, with 10 bases between. From germline, CDR1 is LGHNA and CDR2 YSLEER. The chain couples TRBV4-3 to TRBJ2-2, with a possible D match to TRBD2 (6 bases). The sequencing input was peripheral blood. The clonotype was recovered from a human donor in a cohort sampled during active COVID-19. CDR3 nucleotides: TGCGCCAGCAGCGGAGGGCGGCCCGGGGAGCTGTTTTTT. This gives the protein CASSGGRPGELFF.